Below, one T cell receptor (beta chain) is given with its context. The target antigen is unknown. Every participating donor gave one draw, a heparinised blood sample averaging around 120 mL. What was sequenced were expressed TCRB transcripts, since all of the isolated RNA had been reverse transcribed. Generated by immunoSEQ multiplex PCR, the TCRdb table keeps only in-frame clones and is missing some. There are under 55,000 clones in the sample; less than 55% occur only once, and over 1.1% lies in the top ten. The source of the sample is a study of beta chain features in type 1 diabetes. As for the study in general: Examination covered roughly 100,000,000 sorted cells spanning all samples.

General study findings and limits: PCR might favor shorter templates, but any such skew would affect patients and controls equally. TCRB CDR3s were moderately but significantly shorter in Type 1 diabetes patients in all four CD4+ subsets. VDJ junctions sequenced from type 1 diabetes patients showed fewer insertions and more deletions.

With V trimmed by 0 bases and J by 8 bases, 8 bases remained unmatched. This CDR3 region has 16 residues. Germline-derived CDR1 and CDR2 are SGHNT and YYREEE (reference sequence). This clonotype originated in a man aged 30 to 45 with type 1 diabetes. The chain combines TRBV5-4 with TRBJ2-4, with 10 bases identical to TRBD2. The sequencing input was Tregs from blood. The CDR3 DNA sequence: TGTGCCAGCAGCTTGGGCTCTAGCGGGAGACAGGACATTCAGTACTTC. Translating gives CASSLGSSGRQDIQYF.